This T cell receptor beta chain derives from a study of cytomegalovirus exposure and HLA in healthy donors. Whole-study findings and limits: In a later analysis, at a false discovery rate of 0.05, roughly 17,000 TCR beta sequences matched HLA alleles. Common viral pathogens were later found to be apparently linked to several of the most significant clusters.

CDR1 and CDR2 from the germline V gene are SGHTA and FQGNSA. Losses at the gene ends were 2 bases for V and 0 bases for J; bases not matched to a gene: 9. CDR3 length: 19 amino acids. Regarding donors, all were healthy bone marrow donors. PCR used 60 Vbeta primers and 13 Jbeta primers. Method: immunoSEQ multiplex PCR; TCRdb's copy keeps in-frame clones and lacks some. The sample shows about 120,000 clones, about 78% of them seen only once. About this clone: Its antigen is not known.

This clonotype was obtained from a woman between 40 and 55 years old in good health and CMV-seropositive. Sequencing was done on a sample of PBMCs. The chain joins TRBV7-2 to TRBJ2-3, with 12 bases lining up with TRBD2. CDR3 in DNA: TGTGCCAGCAGCTTAAGTTTGGGACTAGCGGGTCCCAGCACAGATACGCAGTATTTT. Amino acids: CASSLSLGLAGPSTDTQYF.